The subject of this entry is one T cell receptor beta chain. These data belong to a study of identical twins. Between the trimmed V and J ends, which lost 0 bases and 5 bases, there was a span of 10 bases. The CDR3 length is 14 residues. Germline CDR1 and CDR2: KGHSH and LQKENI. TCRdb passed the 5' RACE reads through MiXCR, listing each CDR3 protein once. The sample lists about 890,000 distinct CDR3 sequences; around 12% were seen once. These same records also appear under a second study, on yellow fever vaccine responses in identical twins.

This sequence originates from a woman between 18 and 29 years old in good health. Sequencing input: PBMCs. This chain uses TRBV18 with TRBJ1-1; tentative D call: TRBD1 (6 bases). DNA of the CDR3: TGTGCCAGCTCACCACCAGGGGGGCGGACTGAAGCTTTCTTT. Protein product: CASSPPGGRTEAFF.